Listed here are 22 T cell receptor beta chains from one sample, sequenced in a study of blood T cell repertoires in COVID-19. Profiled with immunoSEQ multiplex PCR; TCRdb holds only in-frame clones, not every one. The sample records under 300,000 clones, nearly 90% being singletons. Sequenced sample: peripheral blood. Receptor source: a woman in her twenties or thirties with acute or convalescent COVID-19.

The DNA for the CDR3 is TGTGCCAGTAGTATGGGACTGACCTACGAGCAGTACTTC. This encodes CASSMGLTYEQYF. The chain has TRBV19 and TRBJ2-7; D possibly corresponds to TRBD2 (6 bases). Germline assignment: CDR1 LNHDA and CDR2 SQIVND (reference sequence). V lost 3 bases to trimming and J lost 2 bases, with 8 bases between them. There are 13 residues in the CDR3.

There are many counts of this clone. This chain connects TRBV12-3 or TRBV12-4 to TRBJ1-6; TRBD1 might be the D (6 bases). Trimming took off 6 bases at V and 9 bases at J, with 9 bases between the two ends. The CDR3 covers 12 residues. CDR3 sequence: CASRNRVSPLHF. DNA of the CDR3: TGTGCCAGCAGGAACAGGGTTTCACCCCTCCACTTT.

This chain joins TRBV7-8 and TRBJ2-1, with D hard to call. V shed 1 base and J shed 8 bases, with 12 bases lying between them. Per germline, CDR1 SGHVS and CDR2 FQNEAQ. The CDR3 is 14 amino acids. The CDR3 DNA sequence: TGTGCCAGCAGCTTAGTTACCCACGCGGATGAGCAGTTCTTC. Protein product: CASSLVTHADEQFF.

The rearrangement links TRBV4-3 to TRBJ2-7, with 9 nucleotides matching TRBD2. The trim removed 1 base at V and 5 bases at J, leaving 6 bases unmatched. Germline-derived CDR1 and CDR2 are LGHNA and YSLEER. This CDR3 has 15 amino acids. CDR3 amino acids: CASSQGRIAGDEQYF. For the CDR3, the DNA is TGCGCCAGCAGCCAAGGAAGAATAGCGGGAGACGAGCAGTACTTC.

The chain has TRBV5-4 and TRBJ1-5; weak D call: TRBD1 (6 bases). This CDR3 contains 14 residues. V was shortened by 4 bases and J by 0 bases, with 8 bases between the two germline ends. Per the germline V gene, CDR1 is SGHNT and CDR2 is YYREEE (reference sequence). The CDR3 DNA reads as TGTGCCAGCAGCAAAGGGGGTAGCAATCAGCCCCAGCATTTT. This codes for CASSKGGSNQPQHF.

The chain couples TRBV7-2 to TRBJ2-4, with 9 nucleotides matching TRBD1. The V and J ends lost 5 bases and 5 bases, in that order; junction bases with no gene match: 10. Germline loops: CDR1 SGHTA, CDR2 FQGNSA. This CDR3 region has 16 residues. The CDR3 protein is CASSRDRAGVQNIQYF. The DNA for the CDR3 is TGTGCCAGCAGCAGGGACAGGGCGGGCGTCCAAAACATTCAGTACTTC.

This clone was detected only once. The chain recombines TRBV29-1 with TRBJ2-3; TRBD2 matches 12 bases. The CDR3 is made up of 18 amino acids. Germline lookup yields CDR1 SQVTM and CDR2 ANQGSEA. The V and J ends lost 6 bases and 1 base, in that order; junction bases with no gene match: 14. The CDR3 sequence: CSVNDLAGGGLGTDTQYF. The DNA of the CDR3 is TGCAGCGTGAATGACCTAGCGGGAGGGGGTCTGGGCACAGATACGCAGTATTTT.

As DNA, the CDR3 is TGCGCCAGCAGCCAAGCCACAGGAGGAAACACCATATATTTT. It encodes CASSQATGGNTIYF. The rearrangement uses TRBV4-3 and TRBJ1-3, with TRBD1 as a possible D gene (5 bases). The CDR3 extends over 14 amino acids. Trimming pared 1 base from V and 4 bases from J, leaving 8 bases between. Looked up from germline, CDR1 is LGHNA and CDR2 is YSLEER.

The chain uses TRBV27 and TRBJ1-2, with 10 nucleotides matching TRBD1. Germline V CDR1 and CDR2: MNHEY, SMNVEV (reference sequence). CDR3 length: 14 residues. With 2 bases clipped from V and 7 bases from J, the junction kept 4 bases outside the gene matches. The CDR3 bases are TGTGCCAGCAGTTTAGACAGGGGGCTTAGTGGCTACACCTTC. It codes for CASSLDRGLSGYTF.

Of note for this clone: The same CDR3 arises from other DNA sequences in this sample as well. This chain connects TRBV19 to TRBJ1-3; possible D gene TRBD1, 6 bases. CDR1 is LNHDA, CDR2 SQIVND, per germline (reference sequence). The CDR3 covers 15 residues. V was pared by 1 base and J by 4 bases, with 11 bases between. CDR3 bases: TGTGCCAGTAGTATAGGCGGGGGCCGAGGAAACACCATATATTTT. Translating gives CASSIGGGRGNTIYF.

V gene TRBV13 combines with J gene TRBJ2-7; D is unclear. Germline CDR1 is PRHDT and CDR2 is FYEKMQ (reference sequence). Trimming cost V 4 bases and J 1 base, with 5 bases left between them. The CDR3 contains 12 residues. Here the CDR3 DNA reads TGTGCCAGCAGCTCTCAGTCCTACGAGCAGTACTTC. It encodes CASSSQSYEQYF.

The gene calls are TRBV9 and TRBJ1-5, with 8 bases that match TRBD1. This CDR3 has 15 residues. The ends lost 0 bases at V and 6 bases at J; junction bases unmatched: 5. The germline V gene has CDR1 SGDLS and CDR2 YYNGEE. CDR3: CASSVDPDRGQPQHF. CDR3 DNA: TGTGCCAGCAGCGTAGATCCTGACAGGGGTCAGCCCCAGCATTTT.

The genes are TRBV2 and TRBJ1-5, with TRBD1 as a possible D gene (5 bases). Germline-derived CDR1 and CDR2 are SNHLY and FYNNEI. The CDR3 has 14 amino acids. The V end lost 4 bases, the J end lost 2 bases, and 9 bases lay between the germline ends. CDR3 loop: CASSAQGGNQPQHF. The CDR3 DNA reads TGTGCCAGCAGTGCTCAGGGCGGCAATCAGCCCCAGCATTTT.

This sequence joins TRBV11-2 and TRBJ2-5; 7 nucleotides line up with TRBD2. This CDR3 comprises 14 residues. Germline values: CDR1 SGHAT, CDR2 FQNNGV. Trimming cost V 8 bases and J 4 bases; bases outside gene matches: 10. CDR3 region: CASQGAGTVETQYF. The CDR3 region has the DNA TGTGCCAGCCAAGGAGCGGGGACTGTAGAGACCCAGTACTTC.

This clone showed up just a few times. This chain links TRBV19 with TRBJ2-1; 10 bases fit TRBD2. Losses at the gene ends were 6 bases for V and 3 bases for J; bases not matched to a gene: 5. Germline CDR1 LNHDA, CDR2 SQIVND (reference sequence). CDR3 length equals 15 residues. For the CDR3, the DNA is TGTGCCAGTAGGAAAGTAGCGGGAGGCTACAATGAGCAGTTCTTC. Its translation is CASRKVAGGYNEQFF.

This clone occurred a few times. V gene TRBV27 combines with J gene TRBJ1-6; unclear D gene. The CDR3 extends over 12 amino acids. Germline CDR1 is MNHEY and CDR2 is SMNVEV (reference sequence). V was pared by 3 bases and J by 7 bases, with 4 bases between. The CDR3 region is CASSFINSPLHF. Written as DNA, the CDR3 is TGTGCCAGCAGTTTTATAAATTCACCCCTCCACTTT.

The chain uses TRBV5-1 and TRBJ2-1; D is possibly TRBD2 (6 bases). This CDR3 is 16 amino acids long. Germline CDR1 is SGHRS and CDR2 is YFSETQ. The V end lost 0 bases, the J end lost 3 bases, and 13 bases lay between the germline ends. CDR3: CASSLEVGGRYNEQFF. The DNA for the CDR3 is TGCGCCAGCAGCTTGGAGGTGGGAGGCCGCTACAATGAGCAGTTCTTC. Full variable domain (rest looked up from reference TRBV5-1 and TRBJ2-1): KAGVTQTPRYLIKTRGQQVTLSCSPISGHRSVSWYQQTPGQGLQFLFEYFSETQRNKGNFPGRFSGRQFSNSRSEMNVSTLELGDSALYLCASSLEVGGRYNEQFFGPGTRLTVL.

This clone appeared a few times. The chain recombines TRBV4-1 with TRBJ2-5; the match to TRBD2 covers 14 bases. Losses at the gene ends were 4 bases for V and 11 bases for J; bases not matched to a gene: 12. Germline values: CDR1 MGHRA, CDR2 YSYEKL. CDR3 size: 16 residues. The CDR3 DNA reads TGCGCCAGCAGCCGCTTAGATATGGGACTAGCGGGGGAGCAGTACTTC. It yields the protein CASSRLDMGLAGEQYF.

This rearrangement joins TRBV9 to TRBJ2-7, with 9 bases that match TRBD1. CDR3 size: 16 residues. Unmatched junction bases numbered 13, after V lost 3 bases and J lost 6 bases. Germline lookup yields CDR1 SGDLS and CDR2 YYNGEE. CDR3 DNA sequence: TGTGCCAGCAGCGCCCCCACGGGACAGGGTATCGGCGAGCAGTACTTC. It codes for CASSAPTGQGIGEQYF.

J is TRBJ2-1 and V is TRBV18; 7 bases are a match to TRBD1. The germline gives CDR1 KGHSH, CDR2 LQKENI. CDR3 length: 17 residues. The J segment lost 3 bases and the V segment lost 5 bases, leaving 13 bases of the junction unmatched. The CDR3 nucleotides are TGTGCCAGCTCATCAACGTCGCCAGGGGGATTCTACAATGAGCAGTTCTTC. As protein: CASSSTSPGGFYNEQFF.

With regard to this clone: The junction and the germline gene differ at one end; a read error may be behind it. The chain uses TRBV27 and TRBJ1-2; D gene unclear. Germline V CDR1 and CDR2: MNHEY, SMNVEV (reference sequence). The CDR3 has 15 residues. CDR3: CASSLFSGGGYGYTF. The CDR3 nucleotides read TGTGCCAGCAGCTTATTTAGTGGAGGCGGATATGGCTACACCTTC.

The rearrangement links TRBV18 to TRBJ1-5, with TRBD1 matching over 9 bases. From germline, CDR1 is KGHSH and CDR2 LQKENI. This CDR3 comprises 14 residues. The J segment lost 4 bases and the V segment lost 3 bases, leaving 1 base of the junction unmatched. In DNA, the CDR3 is TGTGCCAGCTCACCCGGGACAGGGAATCAGCCCCAGCATTTT. It specifies CASSPGTGNQPQHF. Full variable domain (rest looked up from reference TRBV18 and TRBJ1-5): NAGVMQNPRHLVRRRGQEARLRCSPMKGHSHVYWYRQLPEEGLKFMVYLQKENIIDESGMPKERFSAEFPKEGPSILRIQQVVRGDSAAYFCASSPGTGNQPQHFGDGTRLSIL.